These 5 T cell receptor beta chains came from one sample sequenced in a study of cytomegalovirus exposure and HLA in healthy donors. Primers: 60 Vbeta forward and 13 Jbeta reverse. Clones were read by immunoSEQ multiplex PCR, and TCRdb kept only the in-frame ones, dropping some. The sample carries about 140,000 clones, 70% to 80% recorded once. Material: PBMCs. Every receptor here comes from a man younger than 40 in good health and CMV-seronegative.

The chain couples TRBV27 to TRBJ1-2, with 10 nucleotides matching TRBD1. Losses at the gene ends were 7 bases for V and 4 bases for J; bases not matched to a gene: 3. Germline V gene lookup returns CDR1 MNHEY and CDR2 SMNVEV (reference sequence). The CDR3 runs 13 residues. The CDR3: CASKRTGGYGYTF. The CDR3 DNA reads as TGTGCCAGCAAGAGGACAGGGGGCTATGGCTACACCTTC.

The gene calls are TRBV15 and TRBJ2-3; TRBD1 matches 8 bases. The CDR3 contains 16 residues. Trimming at V came to 2 bases and at J to 1 base, leaving 5 bases not matched to a gene. Germline V lookup: CDR1 LNHNV, CDR2 YYDKDF (reference sequence). CDR3 coding DNA: TGTGCCACCAGCAGATCACTACAGGGGGGCACAGATACGCAGTATTTT. Protein: CATSRSLQGGTDTQYF. Based on the CDR3 plus reference TRBV15 and TRBJ2-3, the full variable domain is DAMVIQNPRYQVTQFGKPVTLSCSQTLNHNVMYWYQQKSSQAPKLLFHYYDKDFNNEADTPDNFQSRRPNTSFCFLDIRSPGLGDTAMYLCATSRSLQGGTDTQYFGPGTRLTVL.

This chain links TRBV28 with TRBJ2-3, with 9 bases fitting TRBD2. Germline V gene sequence: CDR1 MDHEN, CDR2 SYDVKM. The CDR3 totals 14 residues. Unmatched junction bases numbered 6, after V lost 5 bases and J lost 6 bases. CDR3 amino acids: CASSVSGRRDTQYF. In DNA, the CDR3 is TGTGCCAGCAGTGTTAGCGGGAGACGGGATACGCAGTATTTT.

The V call is TRBV28, the J call TRBJ2-1, with D maybe TRBD2 (8 bases). CDR1 and CDR2 from the germline V gene are MDHEN and SYDVKM. Trimming removed 11 bases from V and 5 bases from J, with 31 bases in between. This CDR3 comprises 18 residues. CDR3 nucleotides: TGTGCCGGAGCGGGACAGCGGGGCACGGGGGGGGTCCACAATGAGCAGTTCTTC. Its translation: CAGAGQRGTGGVHNEQFF.

The chain employs TRBV18 and TRBJ1-2; D not resolved. CDR3 length: 13 amino acids. The V and J ends lost 3 bases and 2 bases respectively, with 7 bases between them. Germline assignment: CDR1 KGHSH and CDR2 LQKENI. In DNA, the CDR3 is TGTGCCAGCTCACCGGGCAGCAACTATGGCTACACCTTC. This encodes CASSPGSNYGYTF.